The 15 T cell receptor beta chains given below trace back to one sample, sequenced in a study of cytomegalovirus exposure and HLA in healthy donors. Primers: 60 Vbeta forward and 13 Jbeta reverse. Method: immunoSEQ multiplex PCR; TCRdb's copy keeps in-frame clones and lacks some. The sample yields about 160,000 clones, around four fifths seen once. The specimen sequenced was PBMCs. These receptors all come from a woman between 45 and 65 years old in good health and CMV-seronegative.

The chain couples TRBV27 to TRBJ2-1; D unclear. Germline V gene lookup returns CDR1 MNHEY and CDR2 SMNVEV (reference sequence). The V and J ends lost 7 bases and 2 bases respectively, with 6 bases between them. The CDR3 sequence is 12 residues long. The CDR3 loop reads CASNSAYNEQFF. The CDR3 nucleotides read TGTGCCAGCAACAGTGCCTACAATGAGCAGTTCTTC.

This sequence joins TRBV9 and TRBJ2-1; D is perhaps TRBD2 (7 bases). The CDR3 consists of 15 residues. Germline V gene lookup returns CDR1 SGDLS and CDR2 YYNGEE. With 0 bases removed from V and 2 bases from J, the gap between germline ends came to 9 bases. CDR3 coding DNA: TGTGCCAGCAGCGTAGAGGGGGGGGCCTACAATGAGCAGTTCTTC. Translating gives CASSVEGGAYNEQFF. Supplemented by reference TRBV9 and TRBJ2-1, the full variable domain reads DSGVTQTPKHLITATGQRVTLRCSPRSGDLSVYWYQQSLDQGLQFLIQYYNGEERAKGNILERFSAQQFPDLHSELNLSSLELGDSALYFCASSVEGGAYNEQFFGPGTRLTVL.

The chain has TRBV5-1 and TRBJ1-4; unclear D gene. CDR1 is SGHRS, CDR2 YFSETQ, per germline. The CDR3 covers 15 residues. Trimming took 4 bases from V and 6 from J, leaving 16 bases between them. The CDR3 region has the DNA TGCGCCAGCAGCGGCGGGGTGGTGGGCGATGAAAAACTGTTTTTT. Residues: CASSGGVVGDEKLFF.

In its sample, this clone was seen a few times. DNA for the CDR3: TGTGCCAGCAGCGTAGGAAGCAAGACAACTGCCCGTCTAACCGGGGAGCTGTTTTTT. It is translated as CASSVGSKTTARLTGELFF. This chain connects TRBV9 to TRBJ2-2, with D hard to call. Between the trimmed V and J ends, which lost 0 bases and 5 bases, there was a span of 23 bases. This CDR3 spans 19 amino acids. Germline loops: CDR1 SGDLS, CDR2 YYNGEE. Full variable domain (outside the CDR3, taken from reference TRBV9 and TRBJ2-2): DSGVTQTPKHLITATGQRVTLRCSPRSGDLSVYWYQQSLDQGLQFLIQYYNGEERAKGNILERFSAQQFPDLHSELNLSSLELGDSALYFCASSVGSKTTARLTGELFFGEGSRLTVL.

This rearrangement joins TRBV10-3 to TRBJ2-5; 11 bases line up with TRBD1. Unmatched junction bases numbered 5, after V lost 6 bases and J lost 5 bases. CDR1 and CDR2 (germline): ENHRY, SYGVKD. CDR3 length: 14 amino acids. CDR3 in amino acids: CAIRGQGADETQYF. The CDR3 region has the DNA TGTGCCATCAGAGGACAGGGGGCTGATGAGACCCAGTACTTC.

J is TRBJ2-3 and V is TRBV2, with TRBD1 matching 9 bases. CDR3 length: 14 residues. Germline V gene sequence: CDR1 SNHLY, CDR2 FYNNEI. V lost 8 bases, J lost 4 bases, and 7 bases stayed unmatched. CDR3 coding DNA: TGTGCCAGCTCGAGGGACAGGGACCCAGATACGCAGTATTTT. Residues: CASSRDRDPDTQYF.

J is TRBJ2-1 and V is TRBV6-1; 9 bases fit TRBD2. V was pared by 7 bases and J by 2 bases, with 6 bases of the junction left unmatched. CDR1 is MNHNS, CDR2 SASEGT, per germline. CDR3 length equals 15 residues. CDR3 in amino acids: CASILGGGAYNEQFF. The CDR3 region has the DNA TGTGCCAGCATCTTGGGCGGGGGGGCCTACAATGAGCAGTTCTTC.

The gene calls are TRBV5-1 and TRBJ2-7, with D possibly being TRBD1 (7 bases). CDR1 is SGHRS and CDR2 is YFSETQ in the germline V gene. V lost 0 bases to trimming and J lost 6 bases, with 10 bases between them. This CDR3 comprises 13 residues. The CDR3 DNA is TGCGCCAGCAGCTTGGGGCAGGGGGGCGAGCAGTACTTC. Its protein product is CASSLGQGGEQYF.

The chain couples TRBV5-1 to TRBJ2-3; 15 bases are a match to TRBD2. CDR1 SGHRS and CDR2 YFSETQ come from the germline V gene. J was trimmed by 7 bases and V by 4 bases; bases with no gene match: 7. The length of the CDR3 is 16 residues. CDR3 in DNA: TGCGCCAGCAGCCCTAGGACTAGCGGGGGGGGAAATACGCAGTATTTT. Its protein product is CASSPRTSGGGNTQYF.

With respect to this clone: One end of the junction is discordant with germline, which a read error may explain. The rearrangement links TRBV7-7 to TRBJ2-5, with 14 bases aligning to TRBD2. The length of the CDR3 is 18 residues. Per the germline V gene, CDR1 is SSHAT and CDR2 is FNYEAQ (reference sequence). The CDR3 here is CASSPGLAGELVKETQYF. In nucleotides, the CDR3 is TGTGCTAGCAGCCCGGGACTAGCGGGAGAGCTAGTCAAAGAGACCCAGTACTTC. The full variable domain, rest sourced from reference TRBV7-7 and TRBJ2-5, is GAGVSQSPRYKVTKRGQDVTLRCDPISSHATLYWYQQALGQGPEFLTYFNYEAQPDKSGLPSDRFSAERPEGSISTLTIQRTEQRDSAMYRCASSPGLAGELVKETQYFGPGTRLLVL.

CDR3 nucleotides: TGTGCCAGCAGTGAGGAAACAGGGGGATACGATGAGCAGTTCTTC. Amino acids: CASSEETGGYDEQFF. The chain links TRBV6-1 to TRBJ2-1; 8 bases line up with TRBD1. J lost 8 bases, V lost 3 bases, and 9 bases had no gene match. The germline CDR1 and CDR2 sequences are MNHNS and SASEGT. The CDR3 consists of 15 residues.

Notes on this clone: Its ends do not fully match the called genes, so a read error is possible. The CDR3 reads CASSLIGDGEQFF. CDR3 nucleotide sequence: TGTGCTAGCAGCTTAATAGGGGATGGGGAGCAGTTCTTC. This sequence joins TRBV7-7 and TRBJ2-1, with D perhaps matching TRBD1 (5 bases). The CDR3 has 13 residues. Germline lookup yields CDR1 SSHAT and CDR2 FNYEAQ (reference sequence).

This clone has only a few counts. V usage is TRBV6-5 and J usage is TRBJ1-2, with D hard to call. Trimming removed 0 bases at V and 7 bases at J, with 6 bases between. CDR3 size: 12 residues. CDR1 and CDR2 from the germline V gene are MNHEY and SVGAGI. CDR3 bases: TGTGCCAGCAGTTACTCGAGTGGTGGCTACACCTTC. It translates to CASSYSSGGYTF.

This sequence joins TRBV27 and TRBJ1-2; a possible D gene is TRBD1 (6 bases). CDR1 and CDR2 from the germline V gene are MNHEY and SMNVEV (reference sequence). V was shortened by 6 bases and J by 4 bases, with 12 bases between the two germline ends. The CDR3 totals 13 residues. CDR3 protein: CASRQGVVYGYTF. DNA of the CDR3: TGTGCCAGCAGACAGGGTGTAGTCTATGGCTACACCTTC.

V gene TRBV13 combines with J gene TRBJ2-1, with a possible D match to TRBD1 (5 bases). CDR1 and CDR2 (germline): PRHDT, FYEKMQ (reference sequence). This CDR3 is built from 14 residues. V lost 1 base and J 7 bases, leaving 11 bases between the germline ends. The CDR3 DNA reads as TGTGCCAGCAGCTTAGAGGGGTTTAAGAATGAGCAGTTCTTC. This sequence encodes CASSLEGFKNEQFF.